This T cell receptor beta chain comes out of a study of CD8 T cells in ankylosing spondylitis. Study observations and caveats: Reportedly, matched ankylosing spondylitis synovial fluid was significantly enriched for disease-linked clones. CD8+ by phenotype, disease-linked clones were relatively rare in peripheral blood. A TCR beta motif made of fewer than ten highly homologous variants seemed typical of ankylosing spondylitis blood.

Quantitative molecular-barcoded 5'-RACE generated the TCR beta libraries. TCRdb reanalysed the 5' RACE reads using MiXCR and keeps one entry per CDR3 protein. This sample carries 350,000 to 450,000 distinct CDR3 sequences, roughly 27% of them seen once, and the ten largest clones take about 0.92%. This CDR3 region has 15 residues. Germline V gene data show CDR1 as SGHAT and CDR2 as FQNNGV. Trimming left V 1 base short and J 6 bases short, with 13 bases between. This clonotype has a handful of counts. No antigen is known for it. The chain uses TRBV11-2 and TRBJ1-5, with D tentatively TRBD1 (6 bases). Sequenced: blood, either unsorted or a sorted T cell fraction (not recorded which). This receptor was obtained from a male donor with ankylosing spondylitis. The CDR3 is CASSLGSQGSQPQHF. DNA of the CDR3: TGTGCCAGCAGCTTAGGTTCCCAGGGGAGTCAGCCCCAGCATTTT.